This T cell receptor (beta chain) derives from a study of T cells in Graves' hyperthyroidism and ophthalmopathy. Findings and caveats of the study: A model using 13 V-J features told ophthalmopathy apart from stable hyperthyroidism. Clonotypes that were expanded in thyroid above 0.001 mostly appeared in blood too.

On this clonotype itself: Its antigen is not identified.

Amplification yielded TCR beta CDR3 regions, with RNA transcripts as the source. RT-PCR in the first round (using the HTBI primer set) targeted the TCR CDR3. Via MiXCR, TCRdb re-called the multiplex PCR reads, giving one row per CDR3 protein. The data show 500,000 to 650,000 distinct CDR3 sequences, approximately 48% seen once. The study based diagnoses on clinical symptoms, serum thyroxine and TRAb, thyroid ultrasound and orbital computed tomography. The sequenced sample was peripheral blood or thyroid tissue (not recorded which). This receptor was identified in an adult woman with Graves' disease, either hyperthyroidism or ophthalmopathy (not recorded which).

CDR3 region: CAISESAEGHYEQYF. The CDR3 nucleotides are TGTGCCATCAGTGAGTCGGCCGAGGGACACTACGAGCAGTACTTC. The genes are TRBV10-3 and TRBJ2-7; a possible D gene is TRBD1 (6 bases). The CDR3 is 15 residues long. V was clipped by 0 bases and J by 3 bases, with 12 bases between them. Per germline, CDR1 ENHRY and CDR2 SYGVKD.